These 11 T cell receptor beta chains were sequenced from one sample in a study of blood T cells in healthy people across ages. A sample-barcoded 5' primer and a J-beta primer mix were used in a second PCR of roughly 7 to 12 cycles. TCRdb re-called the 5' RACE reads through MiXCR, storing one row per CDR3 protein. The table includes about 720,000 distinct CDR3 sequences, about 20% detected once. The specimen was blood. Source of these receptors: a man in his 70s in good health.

The CDR3 spells CASSLGWSGTDTQYF. CDR3 nucleotides: TGTGCCAGCAGTTTAGGGTGGAGTGGAACAGATACGCAGTATTTT. V is TRBV12-3 or TRBV12-4 and J is TRBJ2-3; no clear D. This CDR3 is built from 15 residues. The V and J ends lost 1 base and 3 bases respectively, with 11 bases between them.

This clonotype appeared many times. The CDR3 sequence is CASSLSVETQYF. The CDR3 DNA is TGTGCCAGCAGTCTCTCAGTGGAGACCCAGTACTTC. The chain has TRBV7-9 and TRBJ2-5; no firm D call. This CDR3 contains 12 residues. The germline V gene encodes CDR1 SEHNR and CDR2 FQNEAQ (reference sequence). V lost 6 bases, J lost 5 bases, and 10 bases lay in between.

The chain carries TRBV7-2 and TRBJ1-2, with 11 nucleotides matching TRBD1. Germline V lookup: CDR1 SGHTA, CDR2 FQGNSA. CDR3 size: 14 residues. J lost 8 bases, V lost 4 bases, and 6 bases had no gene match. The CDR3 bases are TGTGCCAGCAGCTACCGTTGGACAGGGGGCGGCTACACCTTC. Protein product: CASSYRWTGGGYTF.

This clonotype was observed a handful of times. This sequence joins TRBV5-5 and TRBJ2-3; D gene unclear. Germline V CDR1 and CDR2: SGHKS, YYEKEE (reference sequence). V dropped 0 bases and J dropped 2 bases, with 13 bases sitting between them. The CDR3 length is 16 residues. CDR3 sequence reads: CASSLVGVVSTDTQYF. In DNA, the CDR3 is TGTGCCAGCAGCTTGGTTGGGGTGGTTTCCACAGATACGCAGTATTTT.

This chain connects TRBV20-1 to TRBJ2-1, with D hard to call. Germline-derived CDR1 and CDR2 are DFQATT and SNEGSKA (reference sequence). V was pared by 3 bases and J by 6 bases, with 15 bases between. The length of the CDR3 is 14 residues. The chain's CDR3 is CSASMLGFLNEQFF. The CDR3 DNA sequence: TGCAGTGCTAGTATGTTAGGGTTCCTCAATGAGCAGTTCTTC.

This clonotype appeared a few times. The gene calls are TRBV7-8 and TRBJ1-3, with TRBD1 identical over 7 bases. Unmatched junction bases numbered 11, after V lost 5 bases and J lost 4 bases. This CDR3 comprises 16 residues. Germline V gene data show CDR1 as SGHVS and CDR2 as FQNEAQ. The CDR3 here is CASSHDRVMTGNTIYF. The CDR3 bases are TGTGCCAGCAGCCACGACAGGGTTATGACAGGAAACACCATATATTTT.

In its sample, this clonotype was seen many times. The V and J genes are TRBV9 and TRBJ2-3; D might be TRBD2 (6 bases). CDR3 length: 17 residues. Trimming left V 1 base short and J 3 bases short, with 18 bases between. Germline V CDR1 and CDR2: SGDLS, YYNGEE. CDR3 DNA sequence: TGTGCCAGCAGCGTAAGGGCTTTGGGGCTAGCGACAGATACGCAGTATTTT. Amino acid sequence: CASSVRALGLATDTQYF.

CDR3 coding DNA: TGTGCCAGCAGTGCGCTAGCGGGAGGTCTCAATGAGCAGTTCTTC. Translation gives CASSALAGGLNEQFF. The rearrangement joins TRBV12-3 or TRBV12-4 to TRBJ2-1; TRBD2 matches 11 bases. V was pared by 5 bases and J by 6 bases, with 6 bases of the junction left unmatched. The CDR3 has 15 amino acids.

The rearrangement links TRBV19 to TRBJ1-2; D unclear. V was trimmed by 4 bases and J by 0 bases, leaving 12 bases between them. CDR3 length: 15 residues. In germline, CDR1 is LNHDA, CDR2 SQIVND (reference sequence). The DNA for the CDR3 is TGTGCCAGTAGTACCGCGGGGATAGCTAACTATGGCTACACCTTC. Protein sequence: CASSTAGIANYGYTF.

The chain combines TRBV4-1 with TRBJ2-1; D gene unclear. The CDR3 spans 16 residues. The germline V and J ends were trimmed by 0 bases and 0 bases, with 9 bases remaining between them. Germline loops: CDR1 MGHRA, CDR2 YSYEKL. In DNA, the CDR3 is TGCGCCAGCAGCCAAGATGTCCAATCCTCCTACAATGAGCAGTTCTTC. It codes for CASSQDVQSSYNEQFF.

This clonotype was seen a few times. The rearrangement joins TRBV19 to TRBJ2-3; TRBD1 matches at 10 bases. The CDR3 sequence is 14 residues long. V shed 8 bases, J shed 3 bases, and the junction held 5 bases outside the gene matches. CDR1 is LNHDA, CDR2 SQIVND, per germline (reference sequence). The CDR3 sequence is CASHDRGLTDTQYF. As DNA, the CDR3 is TGTGCCAGTCACGACAGGGGGCTGACAGATACGCAGTATTTT.